The T cell receptor (beta chain) under discussion was sequenced for a study of vaccination effects on CD4 cells after COVID-19. Germline V gene data show CDR1 as SGHRS and CDR2 as YFSETQ. This CDR3 has 15 residues. Trimming shortened V by 3 bases and J by 3 bases, and 14 bases separated the two germline ends. This clone was seen once. Its antigen remains unidentified. Before any sequencing was done, the ViraFEST assay used viral peptide pools to expand antigen-specific CD4+ T cells. Scientists isolated CD4+ T cells after a roughly ten-day culture period ended. Participants completed two doses of the BNT162b2 or mRNA-1273 vaccine. Replacing half the medium with IL-2 medium was done on days 3 and 7. Sequencing was performed with immunoSEQ multiplex PCR; in TCRdb, only in-frame clones are kept and a portion is missing. The data hold approximately 28,000 clones, with just under 75% observed a single time.

This chain links TRBV5-1 with TRBJ2-3; D uncertain. The TCR comes from a human donor who received a COVID-19 vaccine. This specimen was CD4+ T cells from PBMCs cultured with HCoV-229E spike peptides, taken after COVID-19 vaccination. The CDR3 coding sequence is TGCGCCAGCAGCTCTCATGAGCAAAGGACAGATACGCAGTATTTT. Its protein is CASSSHEQRTDTQYF.